This T cell receptor (beta chain) was sequenced during a study of blood T cells in healthy people across ages. This CDR3 spans 14 amino acids. Trimming took 0 bases from V and 3 from J, leaving 7 bases between them. In germline, CDR1 is SGHRS, CDR2 YFSETQ. General study points: The recorded TCR beta diversity per million T cells decreased in a roughly linear manner with age.

This clonotype was counted at least ten times. Its antigen remains unidentified. A sample-barcoded 5' primer and a J-beta primer mix were used in a second PCR of roughly 7 to 11 cycles. Tags on each cDNA molecule came from a template-switch adaptor with 12 random nucleotides. Sequencing recovered at least 3 million CDR3-containing paired-end reads from each sample. TCRdb re-analysed the 5' RACE reads in MiXCR, keeping a single row per CDR3 protein. The data hold some 900,000 distinct CDR3 sequences, with about 28% observed a single time. Drawing of peripheral blood yielded 8.5 to 10 milliliters from each donor.

The chain couples TRBV5-1 to TRBJ2-1; D not resolved. The sequence came from an elderly woman in good health. Specimen: blood. The CDR3 bases are TGCGCCAGCAGCTTGGCCCCAGGCTACAATGAGCAGTTCTTC. Translation gives CASSLAPGYNEQFF.